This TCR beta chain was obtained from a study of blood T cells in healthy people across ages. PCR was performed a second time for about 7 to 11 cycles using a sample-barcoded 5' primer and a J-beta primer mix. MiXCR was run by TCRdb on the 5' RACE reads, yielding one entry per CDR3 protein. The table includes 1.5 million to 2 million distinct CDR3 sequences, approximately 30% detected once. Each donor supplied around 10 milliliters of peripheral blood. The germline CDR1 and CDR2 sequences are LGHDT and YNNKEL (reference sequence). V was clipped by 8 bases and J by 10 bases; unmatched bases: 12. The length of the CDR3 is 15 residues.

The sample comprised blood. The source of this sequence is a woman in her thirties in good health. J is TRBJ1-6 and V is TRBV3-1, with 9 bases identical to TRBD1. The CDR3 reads CASEATGQGRSPLHF. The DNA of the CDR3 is TGTGCCAGCGAGGCTACGGGACAGGGAAGGTCACCCCTCCACTTT.